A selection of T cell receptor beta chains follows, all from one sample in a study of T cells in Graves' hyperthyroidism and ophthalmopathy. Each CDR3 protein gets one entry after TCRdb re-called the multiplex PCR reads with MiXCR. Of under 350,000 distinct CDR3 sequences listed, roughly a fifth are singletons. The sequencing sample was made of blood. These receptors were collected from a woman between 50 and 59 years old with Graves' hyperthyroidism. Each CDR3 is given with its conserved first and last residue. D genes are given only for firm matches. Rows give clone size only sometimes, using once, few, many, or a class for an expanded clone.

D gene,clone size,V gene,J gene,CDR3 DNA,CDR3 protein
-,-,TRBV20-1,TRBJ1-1,TGCAGTGCTAGAAGGTTACCGGGATCCCAAAATTTTTGGAACACTGAAGCTTTCTTT,CSARRLPGSQNFWNTEAFF
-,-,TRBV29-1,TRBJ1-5,TGCAGCGTTGAAGATGGCTATAGCAATCAGCCCCAGCATTTT,CSVEDGYSNQPQHF
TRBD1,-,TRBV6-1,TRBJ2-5,TGTGCCATCGGGACAGGGAGGATGGAGACCCAGTACTTC,CAIGTGRMETQYF
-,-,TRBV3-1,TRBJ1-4,TGTGCCAGCAGCCCCAGGGGAGAGGGGGCAACTAATGAAAAACTGTTTTTT,CASSPRGEGATNEKLFF
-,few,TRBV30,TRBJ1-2,TGTGCCTGGCTCGACAGGCCCTCCACCGGCTACACCTTC,CAWLDRPSTGYTF
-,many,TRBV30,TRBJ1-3,TGTGCCTGGGGGACTTTTTCTGGAAACACCATATATTTT,CAWGTFSGNTIYF
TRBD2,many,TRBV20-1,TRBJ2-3,TGCAGTGCTCGACTAGCGGGGACCACAGATACGCAGTATTTT,CSARLAGTTDTQYF
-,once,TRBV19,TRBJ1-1,TGTGCCAGTAGTCCCCTCCCCCAGGGTACCACTGAAGCTTTCTTT,CASSPLPQGTTEAFF
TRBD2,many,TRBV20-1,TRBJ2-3,TGCAGTGCTAGAGATGCTAGCGGGAGCCCCCCTGATACGCAGTATTTT,CSARDASGSPPDTQYF
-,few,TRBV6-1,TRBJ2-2,TGTGCCAGCAGGAGGGCCGGAGGGCATGTCACCGGGGAGCTGTTTTTT,CASRRAGGHVTGELFF
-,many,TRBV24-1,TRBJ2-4,TGTGCCACCAGTGAGTCAGGTTTAAACATTCAGTACTTC,CATSESGLNIQYF
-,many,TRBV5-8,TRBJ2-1,TGTGCCAGCAGCTTGGTACTACCAGGGACAAGGAGCTCCTACAATGAGCAGTTCTTC,CASSLVLPGTRSSYNEQFF
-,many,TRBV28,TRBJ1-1,TGTGCCAGCATAGTGGGGGCGCTGAACACTGAAGCTTTCTTT,CASIVGALNTEAFF
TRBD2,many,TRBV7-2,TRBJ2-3,TGTGCCAGCAGCTCACCTAGCGGGTGGGATACGCAGTATTTT,CASSSPSGWDTQYF
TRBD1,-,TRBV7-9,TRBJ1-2,TGTGCCAGTGAGGGACAGAACTATGGCTACACCTTC,CASEGQNYGYTF
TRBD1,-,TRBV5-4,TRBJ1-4,TGTGCCAGCAGCTTGGGTGACAGGGTTAATGAAAAACTGTTTTTT,CASSLGDRVNEKLFF
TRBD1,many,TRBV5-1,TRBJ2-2,TGCGCCAGCTCAGGGGGCGCCACCGGGGAGCTGTTTTTT,CASSGGATGELFF
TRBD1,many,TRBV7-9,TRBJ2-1,TGTGCCAGCAGCCAGACAGGGGAAGGGAACAATGAGCAGTTCTTC,CASSQTGEGNNEQFF
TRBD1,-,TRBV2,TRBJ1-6,TGTGCCAGCAGTGGCGAGACAGGGGGACAGTCACCCCTCCACTTT,CASSGETGGQSPLHF
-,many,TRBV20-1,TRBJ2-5,TGCAGTGCTAGAGTCCTAGCGGGTCCAGGGGGAGAGACCCAGTACTTC,CSARVLAGPGGETQYF
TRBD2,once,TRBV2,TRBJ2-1,TGTGCCAGCAGCTACACTAGCGGGAGGGATGAGCAGTTCTTC,CASSYTSGRDEQFF
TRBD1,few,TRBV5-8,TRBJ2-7,TGTGCCAGCAGCTTGACAGGGGTATTACCTTACGAGCAGTACTTC,CASSLTGVLPYEQYF
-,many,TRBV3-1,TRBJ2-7,TGTGCCAGCAGCCAAGCCGGGAAAAGCTCCTACGAGCAGTACTTC,CASSQAGKSSYEQYF
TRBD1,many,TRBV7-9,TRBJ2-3,TGTGCCAGCAGTTTCGGACAGGGCTCAGATACGCAGTATTTT,CASSFGQGSDTQYF
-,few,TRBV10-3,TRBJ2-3,TGTGCCATCAGTGAACAGTTGGCCACAGATACGCAGTATTTT,CAISEQLATDTQYF
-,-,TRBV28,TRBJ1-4,TGTGCCATCAGGGAAACAGCTAATGAAAAACTGTTTTTT,CAIRETANEKLFF
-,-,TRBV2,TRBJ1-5,TGTGCCAGCAGTGAGTCACTAACACTGAGCAATCAGCCCCAGCATTTT,CASSESLTLSNQPQHF
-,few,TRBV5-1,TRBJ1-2,TGCGCCAGCAGCTTCCGGGACCCCGAGTCGGAAGGCTACACCTTC,CASSFRDPESEGYTF